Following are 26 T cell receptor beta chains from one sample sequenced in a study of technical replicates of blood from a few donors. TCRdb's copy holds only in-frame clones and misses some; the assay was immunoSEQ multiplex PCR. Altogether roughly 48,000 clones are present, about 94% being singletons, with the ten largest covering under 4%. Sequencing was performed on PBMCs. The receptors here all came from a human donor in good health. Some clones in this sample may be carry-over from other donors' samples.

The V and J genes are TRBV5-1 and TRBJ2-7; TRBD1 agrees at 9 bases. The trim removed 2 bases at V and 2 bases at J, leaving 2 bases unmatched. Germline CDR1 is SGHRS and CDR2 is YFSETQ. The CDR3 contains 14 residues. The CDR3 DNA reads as TGCGCCAGCAGCTTCGGACAGGGGCCCTACGAGCAGTACTTC. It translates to CASSFGQGPYEQYF.

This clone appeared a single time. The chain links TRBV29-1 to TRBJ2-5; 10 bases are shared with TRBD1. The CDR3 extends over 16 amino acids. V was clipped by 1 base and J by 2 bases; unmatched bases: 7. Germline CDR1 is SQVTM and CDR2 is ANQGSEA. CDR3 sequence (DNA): TGCAGCGTTGAAGCCGGGACAGGGGTTTATCAAGAGACCCAGTACTTC. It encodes CSVEAGTGVYQETQYF.

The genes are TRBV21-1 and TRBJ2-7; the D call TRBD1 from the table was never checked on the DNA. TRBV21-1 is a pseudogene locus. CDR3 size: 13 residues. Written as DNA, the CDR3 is TGTGCCAGCAGCAGAAAAAGGGGGAAGGAGCAGTACTTC. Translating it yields CASSRKRGKEQYF.

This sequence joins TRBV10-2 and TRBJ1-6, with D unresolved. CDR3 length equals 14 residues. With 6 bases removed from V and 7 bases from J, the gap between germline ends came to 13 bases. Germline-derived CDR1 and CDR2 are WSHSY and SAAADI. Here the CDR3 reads CASRAGGENSPLHF. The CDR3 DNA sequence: TGCGCCAGCAGGGCCGGAGGCGAGAATTCACCCCTCCACTTT.

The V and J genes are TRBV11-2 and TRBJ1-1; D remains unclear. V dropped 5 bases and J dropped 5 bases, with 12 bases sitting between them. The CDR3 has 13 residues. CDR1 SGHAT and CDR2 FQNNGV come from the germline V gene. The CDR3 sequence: CASSHGSGTEAFF. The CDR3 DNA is TGTGCCAGCAGCCACGGGAGTGGGACTGAAGCTTTCTTT. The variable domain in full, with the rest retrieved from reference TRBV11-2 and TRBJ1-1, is EAGVAQSPRYKIIEKRQSVAFWCNPISGHATLYWYQQILGQGPKLLIQFQNNGVVDDSQLPKDRFSAERLKGVDSTLKIQPAKLEDSAVYLCASSHGSGTEAFFGQGTRLTVV.

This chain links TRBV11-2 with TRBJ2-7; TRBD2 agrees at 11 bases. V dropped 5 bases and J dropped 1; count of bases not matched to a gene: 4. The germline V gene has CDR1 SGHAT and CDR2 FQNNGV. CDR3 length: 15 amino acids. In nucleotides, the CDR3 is TGTGCCAGCAGCACCAGGACTAGCGGGTCCTACGAGCAGTACTTC. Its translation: CASSTRTSGSYEQYF.

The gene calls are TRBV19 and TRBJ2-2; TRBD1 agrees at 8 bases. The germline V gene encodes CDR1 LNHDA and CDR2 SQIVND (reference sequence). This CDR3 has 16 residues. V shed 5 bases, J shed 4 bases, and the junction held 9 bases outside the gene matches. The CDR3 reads CASSSPLDRATGELFF. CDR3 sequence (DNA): TGTGCCAGTAGTTCTCCTTTGGACAGGGCCACCGGGGAGCTGTTTTTT. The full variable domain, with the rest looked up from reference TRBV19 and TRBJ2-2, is DGGITQSPKYLFRKEGQNVTLSCEQNLNHDAMYWYRQDPGQGLRLIYYSQIVNDFQKGDIAEGYSVSREKKESFPLTVTSAQKNPTAFYLCASSSPLDRATGELFFGEGSRLTVL.

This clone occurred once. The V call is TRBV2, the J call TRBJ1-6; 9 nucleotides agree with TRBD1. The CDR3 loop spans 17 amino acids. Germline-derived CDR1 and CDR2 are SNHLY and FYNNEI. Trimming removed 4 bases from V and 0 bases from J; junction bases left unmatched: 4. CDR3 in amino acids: CASSGGQGSSYNSPLHF. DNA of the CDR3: TGTGCCAGCAGTGGTGGACAGGGGAGCTCCTATAATTCACCCCTCCACTTT.

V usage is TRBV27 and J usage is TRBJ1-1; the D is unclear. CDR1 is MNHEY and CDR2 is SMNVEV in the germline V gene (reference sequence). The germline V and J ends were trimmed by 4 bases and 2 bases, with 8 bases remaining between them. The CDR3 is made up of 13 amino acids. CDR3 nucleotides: TGTGCCAGCAGTTCGGACTTCAACACTGAAGCTTTCTTT. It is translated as CASSSDFNTEAFF.

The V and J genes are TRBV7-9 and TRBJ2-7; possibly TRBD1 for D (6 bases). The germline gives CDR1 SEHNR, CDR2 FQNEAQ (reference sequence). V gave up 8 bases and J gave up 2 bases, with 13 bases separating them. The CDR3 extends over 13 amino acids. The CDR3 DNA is TGTGCCAGCGTAACCGCAGGGGCCTACGAGCAGTACTTC. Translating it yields CASVTAGAYEQYF.

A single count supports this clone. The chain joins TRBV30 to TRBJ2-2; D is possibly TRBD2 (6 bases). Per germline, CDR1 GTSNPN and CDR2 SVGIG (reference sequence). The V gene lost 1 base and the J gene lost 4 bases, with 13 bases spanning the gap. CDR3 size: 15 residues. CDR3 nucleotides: TGTGCCTGGAGTGCACCTCCGGGAGCCACCGGGGAGCTGTTTTTT. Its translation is CAWSAPPGATGELFF.

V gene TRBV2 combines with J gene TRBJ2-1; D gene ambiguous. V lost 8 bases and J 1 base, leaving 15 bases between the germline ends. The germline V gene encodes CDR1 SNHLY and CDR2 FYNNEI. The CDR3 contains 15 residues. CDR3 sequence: CASGLSTGSYNEQFF. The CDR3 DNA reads TGTGCCAGCGGTCTGAGTACCGGGTCCTACAATGAGCAGTTCTTC.

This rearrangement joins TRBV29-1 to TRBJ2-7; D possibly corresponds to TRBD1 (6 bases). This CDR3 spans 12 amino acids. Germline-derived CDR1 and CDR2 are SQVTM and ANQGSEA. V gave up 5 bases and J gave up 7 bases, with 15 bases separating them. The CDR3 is CSVWTDSREQYF. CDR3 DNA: TGCAGCGTTTGGACAGATTCCCGAGAGCAGTACTTC.

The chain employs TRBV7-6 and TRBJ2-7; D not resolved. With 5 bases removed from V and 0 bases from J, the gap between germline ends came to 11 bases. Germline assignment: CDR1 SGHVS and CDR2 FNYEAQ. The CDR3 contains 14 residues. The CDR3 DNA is TGTGCCAGCAGCCCCGCGGTCGGCTCCTACGAGCAGTACTTC. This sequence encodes CASSPAVGSYEQYF.

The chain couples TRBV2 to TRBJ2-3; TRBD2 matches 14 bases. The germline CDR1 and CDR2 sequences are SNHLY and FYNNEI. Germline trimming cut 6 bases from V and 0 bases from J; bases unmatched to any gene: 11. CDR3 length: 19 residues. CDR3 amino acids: CASSRIRTSGRTSTDTQYF. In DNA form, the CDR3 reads TGTGCCAGCAGCAGAATCCGGACTAGCGGGAGGACTAGCACAGATACGCAGTATTTT.

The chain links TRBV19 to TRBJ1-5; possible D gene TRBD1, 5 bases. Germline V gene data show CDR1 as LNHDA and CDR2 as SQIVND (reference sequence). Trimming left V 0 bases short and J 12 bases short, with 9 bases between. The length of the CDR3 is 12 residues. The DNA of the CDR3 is TGTGCCAGTAGTATAGATCCAGGGTACCAGCATTTT. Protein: CASSIDPGYQHF.

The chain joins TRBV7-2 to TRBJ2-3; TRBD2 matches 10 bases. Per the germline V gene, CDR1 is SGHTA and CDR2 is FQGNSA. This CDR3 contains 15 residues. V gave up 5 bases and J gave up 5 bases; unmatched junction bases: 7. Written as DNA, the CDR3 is TGTGCCAGCAGCCCACGGGCTAGCGGGAGAGATACGCAGTATTTT. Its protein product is CASSPRASGRDTQYF.

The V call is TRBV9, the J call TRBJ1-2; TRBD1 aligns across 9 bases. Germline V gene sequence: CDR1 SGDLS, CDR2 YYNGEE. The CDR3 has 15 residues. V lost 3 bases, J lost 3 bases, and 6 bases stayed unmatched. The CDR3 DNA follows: TGTGCCAGCAGCGCCCACAGGGGGCGCGACTATGGCTACACCTTC. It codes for CASSAHRGRDYGYTF.

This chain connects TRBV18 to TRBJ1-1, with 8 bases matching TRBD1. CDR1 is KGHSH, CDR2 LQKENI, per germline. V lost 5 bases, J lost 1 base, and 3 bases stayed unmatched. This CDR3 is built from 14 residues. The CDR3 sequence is CASSIGQGNTEAFF. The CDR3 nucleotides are TGTGCCAGCTCAATTGGACAGGGGAACACTGAAGCTTTCTTT.

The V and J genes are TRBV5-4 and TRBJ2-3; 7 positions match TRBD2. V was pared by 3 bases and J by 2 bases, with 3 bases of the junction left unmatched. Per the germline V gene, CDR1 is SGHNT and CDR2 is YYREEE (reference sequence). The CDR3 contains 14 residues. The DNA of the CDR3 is TGTGCCAGCAGCTCAAAGCGGGACACAGATACGCAGTATTTT. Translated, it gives CASSSKRDTDTQYF. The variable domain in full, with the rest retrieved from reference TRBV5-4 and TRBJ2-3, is ETGVTQSPTHLIKTRGQQVTLRCSSQSGHNTVSWYQQALGQGPQFIFQYYREEENGRGNFPPRFSGLQFPNYSSELNVNALELDDSALYLCASSSKRDTDTQYFGPGTRLTVL.

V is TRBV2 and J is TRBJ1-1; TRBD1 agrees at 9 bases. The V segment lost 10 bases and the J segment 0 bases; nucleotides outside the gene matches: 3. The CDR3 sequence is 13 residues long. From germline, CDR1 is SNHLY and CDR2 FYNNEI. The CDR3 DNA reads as TGTGCCACCGGGACAGGGATGAACACTGAAGCTTTCTTT. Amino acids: CATGTGMNTEAFF. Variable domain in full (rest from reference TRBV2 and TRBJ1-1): EPEVTQTPSHQVTQMGQEVILRCVPISNHLYFYWYRQILGQKVEFLVSFYNNEISEKSEIFDDQFSVERPDGSNFTLKIRSTKLEDSAMYFCATGTGMNTEAFFGQGTRLTVV.

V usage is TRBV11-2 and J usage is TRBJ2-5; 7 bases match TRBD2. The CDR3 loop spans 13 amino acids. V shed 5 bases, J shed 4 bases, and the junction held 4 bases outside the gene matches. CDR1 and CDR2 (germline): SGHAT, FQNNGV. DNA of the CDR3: TGTGCCAGCAGCCCGACTAGCCCAGAGACCCAGTACTTC. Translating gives CASSPTSPETQYF.

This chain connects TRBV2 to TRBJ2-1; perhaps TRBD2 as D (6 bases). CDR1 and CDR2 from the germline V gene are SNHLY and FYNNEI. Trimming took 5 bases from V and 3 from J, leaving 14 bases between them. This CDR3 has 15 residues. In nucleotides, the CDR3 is TGTGCCAGCAGTCCCCAGGCGGGGAGCTACAATGAGCAGTTCTTC. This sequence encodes CASSPQAGSYNEQFF.

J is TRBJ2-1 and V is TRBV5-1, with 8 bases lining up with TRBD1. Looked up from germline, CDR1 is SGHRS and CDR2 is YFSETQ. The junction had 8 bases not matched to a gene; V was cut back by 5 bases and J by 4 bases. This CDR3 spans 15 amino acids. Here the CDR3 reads CASSPDRGLYNEQFF. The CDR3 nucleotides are TGCGCCAGCAGTCCTGACAGGGGATTATACAATGAGCAGTTCTTC.

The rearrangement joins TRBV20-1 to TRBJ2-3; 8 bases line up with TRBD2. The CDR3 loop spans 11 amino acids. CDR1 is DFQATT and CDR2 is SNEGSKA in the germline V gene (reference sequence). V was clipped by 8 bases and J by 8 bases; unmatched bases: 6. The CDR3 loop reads CSSLGGVTQYF. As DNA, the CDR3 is TGCAGTTCACTCGGGGGGGTTACGCAGTATTTT.

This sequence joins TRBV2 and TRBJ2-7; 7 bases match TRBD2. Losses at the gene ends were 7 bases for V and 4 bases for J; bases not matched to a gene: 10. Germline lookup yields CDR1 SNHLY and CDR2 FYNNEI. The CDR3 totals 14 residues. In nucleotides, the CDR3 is TGTGCCAGCATATTAACTAGCGCCACTTACGAGCAGTACTTC. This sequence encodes CASILTSATYEQYF.